This T cell receptor beta chain was captured by sequencing in a study of spatial heterogeneity in lung cancer. Whole-study findings and limits: Tumors with more nonsynonymous mutations had more expanded intratumoral alpha and beta TCRs.

This CDR3 has 16 amino acids. MiXCR was run by TCRdb on the 5' RACE reads, yielding one entry per CDR3 protein. This sample carries 7,000 to 8,500 distinct CDR3 sequences, under 15% of them seen once, and the ten largest clones take approximately 9.9%. This clonotype appeared many times. The antigen is undetermined. Because this beta chain is a stray read in a library intended to capture alpha chains, its abundance should not be given much weight. Time point denoted: sample taken at primary tumor resection. Unsorted samples of tumor, nontumor lung or frozen PBMC had their whole RNA sequenced. This TCR was sampled from a male donor with early-stage non-small cell lung cancer. The specimen was lung tumor tissue, collected at surgery. The V gene is TRBV21-1, the J gene TRBJ2-1; TRBD1 is the table's D call and was not checked against the DNA. TRBV21-1 is a listed pseudogene. CDR3 sequence reads: CAPLPAPESSYNEQFF. Here the CDR3 DNA reads TGTGCCCCTCTGCCGGCCCCGGAAAGCTCCTACAATGAGCAGTTCTTC.